The 11 T cell receptor beta chains below were found in one sample sequenced in a study of blood T cell repertoires in COVID-19. The data were produced by immunoSEQ multiplex PCR, yet TCRdb's version contains in-frame clones alone and is incomplete. The table records some 180,000 clones, around 80% of them present only once. Source material: peripheral blood. The receptors were sampled from a man between 50 and 59 years old who had recovered from COVID-19.

The rearrangement uses TRBV15 and TRBJ2-4; a possible D gene is TRBD1 (6 bases). Trimming stripped 0 bases from V and 8 bases from J, with 17 bases between. The CDR3 extends over 16 amino acids. In germline, CDR1 is LNHNV, CDR2 YYDKDF (reference sequence). The CDR3 here is CATSRDSGQGSYIQYF. Written as DNA, the CDR3 is TGTGCCACCAGCAGAGACTCCGGGCAGGGGTCGTACATTCAGTACTTC.

This rearrangement joins TRBV9 to TRBJ1-2, with 10 nucleotides matching TRBD1. Germline V gene lookup returns CDR1 SGDLS and CDR2 YYNGEE. V dropped 0 bases and J dropped 7; count of bases not matched to a gene: 9. The CDR3 length is 16 residues. The CDR3 loop reads CASSVAPTGGRGGYTF. CDR3 nucleotides: TGTGCCAGCAGCGTAGCCCCGACAGGGGGCAGGGGTGGCTACACCTTC.

The CDR3 spells CSANGQGEDIQYF. As DNA, the CDR3 is TGCAGCGCTAACGGACAGGGGGAAGACATTCAGTACTTC. The chain recombines TRBV29-1 with TRBJ2-4; 10 bases line up with TRBD1. This CDR3 contains 13 residues. Germline CDR1 reads SQVTM; CDR2 reads ANQGSEA. Trimming took 7 bases from V and 8 from J; bases not matched to a gene: 8.

This clone was counted only a few times. The J gene is TRBJ1-5, the V gene TRBV4-1; a weak D match, TRBD1 (5 bases). Trimming cost V 0 bases and J 6 bases, with 18 bases left between them. Germline V gene sequence: CDR1 MGHRA, CDR2 YSYEKL. CDR3 size: 17 residues. The CDR3 spells CASSQDSGRGFGQPQHF. CDR3 DNA: TGCGCCAGCAGCCAAGATTCTGGAAGGGGCTTCGGTCAGCCCCAGCATTTT.

The rearrangement links TRBV6-6 to TRBJ1-2; D is unclear. The CDR3 totals 16 residues. Per the germline V gene, CDR1 is MNHNY and CDR2 is SVGAGI (reference sequence). The V end was cut by 2 bases, the J end by 7 bases, with 20 bases between. The CDR3 nucleotides read TGTGCCAGCAGTTACGTAGTCTCAGGAGGTTCTGCTGGCTACACCTTC. Its translation is CASSYVVSGGSAGYTF.

The table lists this clone with a count of one. This sample includes further DNA sequences coding for the same CDR3. DNA of the CDR3: TGTGCCAGCAGCGTAGATCGGGGAGGACGTGAAAAACTGTTTTTT. Residues: CASSVDRGGREKLFF. V gene TRBV9 combines with J gene TRBJ1-4; D unresolved. CDR3 length: 15 amino acids. The V gene's germline CDR1 is SGDLS and CDR2 YYNGEE. The ends were cut back, 0 bases at V and 7 bases at J, with 13 bases in the middle.

The rearrangement links TRBV7-3 to TRBJ2-5; TRBD1 might be the D (7 bases). The CDR3 length is 15 residues. With 5 bases removed from V and 5 bases from J, the gap between germline ends came to 18 bases. In germline, CDR1 is SGHTA, CDR2 FQGTGA. In DNA form, the CDR3 reads TGTGCCAGCAGCCCGTCGGGACTCAGGGGGGAGACCCAGTACTTC. This sequence encodes CASSPSGLRGETQYF.

The count of this clone is one. CDR3 residues: CSVRGTGIYEQYF. The CDR3 DNA sequence: TGCAGCGTTAGGGGGACAGGGATCTACGAGCAGTACTTC. The rearrangement joins TRBV29-1 to TRBJ2-7; 9 nucleotides line up with TRBD1. Germline-derived CDR1 and CDR2 are SQVTM and ANQGSEA. J lost 3 bases, V lost 5 bases, and 5 bases had no gene match. The CDR3 extends over 13 amino acids.

In this sample, this clone turned up once. V and J are TRBV11-2 and TRBJ1-2; 10 positions agree with TRBD1. The CDR3 length is 14 residues. The germline V gene encodes CDR1 SGHAT and CDR2 FQNNGV. Trimming at V came to 5 bases and at J to 5 bases, leaving 5 bases not matched to a gene. In DNA form, the CDR3 reads TGTGCCAGCAGCATCGGACAGGGGGATTATGGCTACACCTTC. Protein product: CASSIGQGDYGYTF.

The chain employs TRBV29-1 and TRBJ2-7, with D possibly TRBD2 on 5 matching bases. CDR1 is SQVTM, CDR2 ANQGSEA, per germline. V was cut by 1 base and J by 4 bases, with 11 bases left in between. The CDR3 contains 13 residues. The CDR3 sequence is CSVEASRGYEQYF. The CDR3 nucleotides read TGCAGCGTTGAAGCGAGTCGGGGTTACGAGCAGTACTTC.

This clone has a single count. The genes are TRBV28 and TRBJ2-5, with a weak D call TRBD1 (5 bases). Germline loops: CDR1 MDHEN, CDR2 SYDVKM. The CDR3 contains 14 residues. Trimming shortened V by 6 bases and J by 1 base, and 12 bases separated the two germline ends. The CDR3 sequence: CASSSRTSQETQYF. In DNA, the CDR3 is TGTGCCAGCAGCTCCCGGACAAGCCAAGAGACCCAGTACTTC.